This T cell receptor (beta chain) was found in a study of T cell responses to AZD1222 COVID-19 vaccine. Study-wide background: Analyses pooled second doses at about 4 or about 12 weeks.

Notes on this clone: Its antigen is unidentified.

Deletions cut 8 bases from V and 3 bases from J, with 10 bases between. The CDR3 length is 12 residues. The germline V gene has CDR1 MNHEY and CDR2 SVGAGI. Whole-study results and caveats: Females made up more of the donors, who were largely white British, and clonal diversity may have come out too low. In the spike-specific TCR repertoire, nearly half reportedly target unmutated variant regions.

Sequencing used immunoSEQ multiplex PCR; TCRdb keeps in-frame clones, though not all of them. The sample includes around 140,000 clones, more than 80% of them seen just once. The sample consisted of peripheral blood, taken on day 0 of AZD1222 vaccination. The chain links TRBV6-5 to TRBJ1-1; D call uncertain. This sequence originates from an adult in good health. The CDR3 loop reads CASAQAHTEAFF. The DNA for the CDR3 is TGTGCCAGCGCTCAGGCTCACACTGAAGCTTTCTTT.